These 9 T cell receptor beta chains came from one sample sequenced in a study of graft-versus-host responses after intestinal transplantation. The antigens these receptors bind are not known. Method: immunoSEQ multiplex PCR; TCRdb's copy keeps in-frame clones and lacks some. The sample records 85,000 to 100,000 clones, 90% to 95% being singletons. Specimen: unstimulated CD4+ T cells sorted from spleen or lymph node cells, collected before intestinal transplant. The receptors were gathered from a human donor who received an intestinal transplant.

The chain joins TRBV7-9 to TRBJ2-1; D is possibly TRBD2 (5 bases). V was clipped by 5 bases and J by 8 bases, with 13 bases between them. The CDR3 loop spans 13 amino acids. Per the germline V gene, CDR1 is SEHNR and CDR2 is FQNEAQ (reference sequence). The CDR3 is CASSLPGYYEQFF. Written as DNA, the CDR3 is TGTGCCAGCAGCCTCCCGGGGTACTATGAGCAGTTCTTC.

The chain carries TRBV27 and TRBJ2-1; D is unclear. Trimming took off 5 bases at V and 4 bases at J, with 3 bases between the two ends. This CDR3 region has 11 residues. Germline V CDR1 and CDR2: MNHEY, SMNVEV (reference sequence). CDR3: CASSVYNEQFF. For the CDR3, the DNA is TGTGCCAGCAGTGTATACAATGAGCAGTTCTTC.

The rearrangement uses TRBV29-1 and TRBJ2-4; a weak D match, TRBD2 (5 bases). Germline CDR1 SQVTM, CDR2 ANQGSEA. Trimming shortened V by 4 bases and J by 0 bases, and 7 bases separated the two germline ends. The CDR3 contains 13 residues. The CDR3, as DNA: TGCAGCGTTGGGGAGCTAGCCAAAAACATTCAGTACTTC. This codes for CSVGELAKNIQYF.

The chain couples TRBV19 to TRBJ2-1; D possibly corresponds to TRBD2 (6 bases). Trimming cost V 4 bases and J 5 bases, with 27 bases left between them. Germline CDR1 is LNHDA and CDR2 is SQIVND (reference sequence). The CDR3 extends over 19 amino acids. The CDR3 region is CASSRLGSGVRLAHNEQFF. DNA of the CDR3: TGTGCCAGTAGTAGACTCGGGAGCGGAGTCCGATTGGCTCACAATGAGCAGTTCTTC. The entire variable domain, with the rest obtained from reference TRBV19 and TRBJ2-1, is as follows: DGGITQSPKYLFRKEGQNVTLSCEQNLNHDAMYWYRQDPGQGLRLIYYSQIVNDFQKGDIAEGYSVSREKKESFPLTVTSAQKNPTAFYLCASSRLGSGVRLAHNEQFFGPGTRLTVL.

V and J are TRBV2 and TRBJ2-5, with 9 nucleotides matching TRBD1. The CDR3 has 13 amino acids. Losses at the gene ends were 5 bases for V and 3 bases for J; bases not matched to a gene: 1. The germline V gene has CDR1 SNHLY and CDR2 FYNNEI. The CDR3 protein is CASSRQGEETQYF. The CDR3 DNA follows: TGTGCCAGCAGTCGACAGGGGGAAGAGACCCAGTACTTC.

This chain links TRBV5-1 with TRBJ2-6; D not certain. The CDR3 contains 15 residues. Germline lookup yields CDR1 SGHRS and CDR2 YFSETQ. V lost 0 bases to trimming and J lost 0 bases, with 4 bases between them. DNA for the CDR3: TGCGCCAGCAGCTTGGCCCACTCTGGGGCCAACGTCCTGACTTTC. This sequence encodes CASSLAHSGANVLTF. Supplemented by reference TRBV5-1 and TRBJ2-6, the full variable domain reads KAGVTQTPRYLIKTRGQQVTLSCSPISGHRSVSWYQQTPGQGLQFLFEYFSETQRNKGNFPGRFSGRQFSNSRSEMNVSTLELGDSALYLCASSLAHSGANVLTFGAGSRLTVL.

This sequence joins TRBV6-5 and TRBJ2-5; the match to TRBD1 covers 10 bases. The CDR3 consists of 15 residues. The V gene end was trimmed by 7 bases and the J gene end by 4 bases; junction bases not matched to a gene: 9. The germline V gene encodes CDR1 MNHEY and CDR2 SVGAGI. The CDR3 DNA reads as TGTGCCAGCAATTCACGACAGGGGGCTTTAGAGACCCAGTACTTC. Translated: CASNSRQGALETQYF.

The chain couples TRBV2 to TRBJ1-3, with 9 bases aligning to TRBD1. After removal of 6 bases from V and 0 bases from J, the junction contained 15 bases not matched to a gene. The CDR3 contains 19 residues. Germline assignment: CDR1 SNHLY and CDR2 FYNNEI. The CDR3 DNA follows: TGTGCCAGCAGGAGGACAGGGGCCATCATAGGTGTCTCTGGAAACACCATATATTTT. Protein sequence: CASRRTGAIIGVSGNTIYF. The full variable domain, completed using reference TRBV2 and TRBJ1-3, is EPEVTQTPSHQVTQMGQEVILRCVPISNHLYFYWYRQILGQKVEFLVSFYNNEISEKSEIFDDQFSVERPDGSNFTLKIRSTKLEDSAMYFCASRRTGAIIGVSGNTIYFGEGSWLTVV.

The CDR3 DNA reads as TGTGCCAGCAGCCAGACCCTACAGGGGCTCCAAGAGACCCAGTACTTC. This codes for CASSQTLQGLQETQYF. V usage is TRBV4-2 and J usage is TRBJ2-5; TRBD1 aligns across 7 bases. The length of the CDR3 is 16 residues. The germline V gene has CDR1 LGHNA and CDR2 YNFKEQ. The junction had 8 bases not matched to a gene; V was cut back by 3 bases and J by 1 base.